This TCR beta chain was sequenced in a study of cytomegalovirus exposure and HLA in healthy donors. These donors, healthy bone marrow donors, were studied. Germline CDR1 SGHTA, CDR2 FQGNSA. This CDR3 has 16 residues. V dropped 5 bases and J dropped 4 bases, with 20 bases sitting between them. PCR employed 60 Vbeta and 13 Jbeta primers. Data came from immunoSEQ multiplex PCR; TCRdb stores just in-frame clones and leaves some out. Of 90,000 to 130,000 clones listed, approximately 60% are singletons. The TCR comes from a woman in her 30s in good health and CMV-seronegative. Sequenced input: PBMCs. The chain has TRBV7-2 and TRBJ1-2; D possibly corresponds to TRBD1 (5 bases). CDR3 in amino acids: CASSRGAGTSPYGYTF. The CDR3 DNA is TGTGCCAGCAGCAGAGGGGCCGGGACTTCGCCCTATGGCTACACCTTC.